The T cell receptor beta chain described here comes from a study of cytomegalovirus exposure and HLA in healthy donors. Study-wide background: Most donors, around 81% of over 300 genotyped, fell in the Caucasian-associated ancestry cluster. Overall study findings and caveats: Donor immune exposure was known only as CMV serostatus. Earlier results showed most TCR beta V segments being productive about 87% or about 30% of the time.

Per germline, CDR1 SGHNT and CDR2 YYREEE (reference sequence). The CDR3 consists of 15 residues. Use of 60 Vbeta and 13 Jbeta primers characterized the PCR. Authors' methods: Later, an analysis found tens of millions of unique TCR beta chains, and roughly 10 million of these were shared. The table came from immunoSEQ multiplex PCR; TCRdb's copy has only in-frame clones and leaves some out. D and trimming come from the DNA, and the V and J calls and clone size come from that table. The sample carries approximately 210,000 clones, around 76% recorded once. In regard to this clone: No antigen is known for it.

The V call is TRBV5-4, the J call TRBJ2-5; D is perhaps TRBD2 (5 bases). The end of the DNA is better explained by TRBJ2-7, so the J call may be wrong. The sequenced sample consisted of PBMCs. The sequence came from a man aged 35-49 years in good health and CMV-seropositive. In nucleotides, the CDR3 is TGTGCCAGCAGCTTGGAGGGCGGGCAAACCTACGAGCAGTACTTC. This gives the protein CASSLEGGQTYEQYF.